The rows below give T cell receptor beta chains drawn from one sample of a study of vaccination effects on CD4 cells after COVID-19. TCRdb's copy holds only in-frame clones and misses some; the assay was immunoSEQ multiplex PCR. The sample consists of 65,000 to 80,000 clones, roughly 80% of them appearing once. Their target antigens are unknown. The sequenced sample was CD4+ T cells from PBMCs cultured without peptide, obtained before COVID-19 vaccination. The source of these receptors is a human donor who received a COVID-19 vaccine. CDR3s include the opening cysteine and the closing phenylalanine or tryptophan. Fields, in order: CDR3 length, clone size, V gene, D gene, J gene, CDR3 protein, CDR3 DNA. The D gene is left open where the match is weak. Expanded clones are given a class, and other clones once, few, many or no size at all.

CDR3 length: 13; clone size: -; V gene: TRBV18; D gene: -; J gene: TRBJ1-2; CDR3 protein: CASSPGRDYGYTF; CDR3 DNA: TGTGCCAGCTCACCAGGCAGGGACTATGGCTACACCTTC
CDR3 length: 15; clone size: -; V gene: TRBV6-5; D gene: -; J gene: TRBJ1-1; CDR3 protein: CASSYSRGPAAEAFF; CDR3 DNA: TGTGCCAGCAGTTACTCAAGGGGACCCGCGGCTGAAGCTTTCTTT
CDR3 length: 13; clone size: -; V gene: TRBV29-1; D gene: -; J gene: TRBJ2-3; CDR3 protein: CSVEDLGKDTQYF; CDR3 DNA: TGCAGCGTTGAAGATCTGGGGAAAGATACGCAGTATTTT
CDR3 length: 13; clone size: few; V gene: TRBV30; D gene: -; J gene: TRBJ1-6; CDR3 protein: CAWTLGRDSPLHF; CDR3 DNA: TGTGCCTGGACCCTAGGGCGGGATTCACCCCTCCACTTT
CDR3 length: 10; clone size: -; V gene: TRBV20-1; D gene: -; J gene: TRBJ1-2; CDR3 protein: CSEAAGGYTF; CDR3 DNA: TGCAGTGAGGCAGCAGGCGGCTACACCTTC
CDR3 length: 14; clone size: -; V gene: TRBV5-6; D gene: -; J gene: TRBJ2-3; CDR3 protein: CASSRDTYTDTQYF; CDR3 DNA: TGTGCCAGCAGCCGCGACACCTACACAGATACGCAGTATTTT
CDR3 length: 15; clone size: -; V gene: TRBV19; D gene: TRBD1; J gene: TRBJ1-4; CDR3 protein: CASNQPGQGDEKLFF; CDR3 DNA: TGTGCCAGTAACCAGCCGGGACAGGGGGACGAAAAACTGTTTTTT
CDR3 length: 17; clone size: many; V gene: TRBV4-1; D gene: -; J gene: TRBJ2-6; CDR3 protein: CASSQDPPGSGANVLTF; CDR3 DNA: TGCGCCAGCAGCCAAGACCCCCCGGGCTCTGGGGCCAACGTCCTGACTTTC
CDR3 length: 14; clone size: few; V gene: TRBV3-1/TRBV3-2; D gene: -; J gene: TRBJ1-6; CDR3 protein: CASSQDLVRSPLHF; CDR3 DNA: TGTGCCAGCAGCCAAGATCTGGTTCGGTCACCCCTCCACTTT
CDR3 length: 15; clone size: once; V gene: TRBV5-1; D gene: -; J gene: TRBJ2-5; CDR3 protein: CASSPQSGQQETQYF; CDR3 DNA: TGCGCCAGCAGCCCCCAGAGTGGTCAACAAGAGACCCAGTACTTC
CDR3 length: 15; clone size: -; V gene: TRBV30; D gene: -; J gene: TRBJ1-4; CDR3 protein: CAWSENPREGEKLFF; CDR3 DNA: TGTGCCTGGAGTGAAAACCCCAGGGAGGGGGAAAAACTGTTTTTT